In its sample, the clone carrying this T cell receptor (beta chain) was seen a few times. Germline CDR1 and CDR2: SGHTA and FQGNSA. The CDR3 is 15 amino acids. V lost 5 bases and J lost 6; bases outside the gene matches: 9. In the original workflow: Estimates of nucleated cell counts were drawn from the amplification of reference gene primers. Using immunoSEQ multiplex PCR, the repertoire was profiled, and TCRdb retains in-frame clones only, with some absent. V, J and clone size were drawn from that table, and D and trimming were deduced from the DNA. The profile covers 55,000 to 75,000 clones, with under 90% appearing a single time and roughly 20% taken by the ten largest. This entry comes from a study of blood T cell repertoires in COVID-19. Study as a whole: Samples came from the United States, Italy and Spain, spanning acute and convalescent COVID-19. The cDNA or gDNA used as material had been derived from T cells, B-cell-depleted T cells, or PBMCs.

Sequencing was done on a sample of peripheral blood. The chain uses TRBV7-2 and TRBJ2-1, with 8 bases that match TRBD2. This receptor was obtained from a man aged 65 to 79 who had recovered from COVID-19. CDR3 nucleotide sequence: TGTGCCAGCAGCAGAAATGGACTAGCAACCAATGAGCAGTTCTTC. Its translation: CASSRNGLATNEQFF.